This T cell receptor (beta chain) was identified in a study of cytomegalovirus exposure and HLA in healthy donors. The PCR was carried out with 60 Vbeta primers and 13 Jbeta primers. Assay used: immunoSEQ multiplex PCR; TCRdb lists only in-frame clones, some missing. The sample holds under 200,000 clones, 65% to 80% seen once. V lost 0 bases to trimming and J lost 1 base; unmatched junction nucleotides: 4. Germline V gives CDR1 SGHRS, CDR2 YFSETQ. This CDR3 is built from 16 residues. The table lists this clone with a count of one. Sequencing input: PBMCs. The chain employs TRBV5-1 and TRBJ1-1; TRBD1 aligns across 9 bases. The source is a woman in her fifties or sixties in good health and CMV-seropositive. The CDR3 protein is CASSLEGQGRNTEAFF. CDR3 nucleotides: TGCGCCAGCAGCTTGGAGGGACAGGGAAGGAACACTGAAGCTTTCTTT.